The TCR beta chain under discussion was sequenced for a study of Ad26.COV2.S vaccination and SARS-CoV-2 variants. General study findings and limits: For non-spike TCRs, breadth in vaccine recipients resembled that in placebo recipients.

Clones were sequenced by immunoSEQ multiplex PCR, and TCRdb holds only the in-frame ones, with some missing. The sample carries around 240,000 clones, roughly 90% recorded once. Treatment noted: 15 to 20 received Ad26.COV2.S at low or high dose, single or two shots; about five received placebo; per-sample allocation not given. Vaccine and placebo recipients were sampled on day 63 after the first injection. The V and J ends lost 5 bases and 3 bases, in that order; junction bases with no gene match: 4. The CDR3 covers 14 residues. Germline CDR1 and CDR2: MDHEN and SYDVKM. Points on this clone: Antigen specificity is unknown.

V gene TRBV28 combines with J gene TRBJ1-2, with TRBD1 matching over 9 bases. Material: peripheral blood, obtained in a trial of Ad26.COV2.S vaccine versus placebo. The receptor was isolated from a person aged 18-60 years who received the Ad26.COV2.S COVID-19 vaccine or a placebo. The CDR3 nucleotides read TGTGCCAGCAGTCCGCGGGACAGGGACTATGGCTACACCTTC. Its protein is CASSPRDRDYGYTF.